The present T cell receptor beta chain was sequenced within a study of identical twins. General study findings and limits: In beta out-of-frame sequences, the excess sharing between twins was weaker. Out-of-frame TCR alpha sharing in monozygotic twins exceeded recombination model predictions. Insertions ran lower in abundant cord blood beta clonotypes, though not in memory repertoires.

The CDR3 has 17 residues. V shed 2 bases and J shed 0 bases, with 11 bases lying between them. Comments on this clonotype: Its specificity is not known.

The authors used template switching to add a universal primer site and gave cDNA unique molecular identifiers. Via MiXCR, TCRdb re-called the 5' RACE reads, giving one row per CDR3 protein. The profile shows a few hundred thousand distinct CDR3 sequences, approximately 9.6% of them singletons. The same data also contributed to another study, on yellow fever vaccine responses in identical twins.

The origin of this receptor is a woman younger than 35 in good health. The sequenced sample consisted of PBMCs. This rearrangement joins TRBV12-3 or TRBV12-4 to TRBJ2-6; D not certain. CDR3: CASSLSRGHSGANVLTF. In DNA form, the CDR3 reads TGTGCCAGCAGTTTAAGTCGAGGCCACTCTGGGGCCAACGTCCTGACTTTC.